This TCR beta chain was sequenced during a study of blood T cell repertoires in COVID-19. The J segment lost 2 bases and the V segment lost 2 bases, leaving 8 bases of the junction unmatched. Germline loops: CDR1 SGHRS, CDR2 YFSETQ. The CDR3 spans 17 residues. Sequencing used immunoSEQ multiplex PCR; TCRdb keeps in-frame clones, though not all of them. This sample carries a few hundred thousand clones, 70% to 90% of them seen once, and the ten largest clones take under 2.5%. Sequencing was carried out using PBMCs or T cells enriched from blood (not recorded which). The source is a man younger than 40 who had recovered from COVID-19. The chain links TRBV5-1 to TRBJ2-3; 10 bases agree with TRBD2. CDR3 protein: CASSLPLAGADTDTQYF. The CDR3, as DNA: TGCGCCAGCAGCTTACCTCTAGCGGGGGCTGACACAGATACGCAGTATTTT.